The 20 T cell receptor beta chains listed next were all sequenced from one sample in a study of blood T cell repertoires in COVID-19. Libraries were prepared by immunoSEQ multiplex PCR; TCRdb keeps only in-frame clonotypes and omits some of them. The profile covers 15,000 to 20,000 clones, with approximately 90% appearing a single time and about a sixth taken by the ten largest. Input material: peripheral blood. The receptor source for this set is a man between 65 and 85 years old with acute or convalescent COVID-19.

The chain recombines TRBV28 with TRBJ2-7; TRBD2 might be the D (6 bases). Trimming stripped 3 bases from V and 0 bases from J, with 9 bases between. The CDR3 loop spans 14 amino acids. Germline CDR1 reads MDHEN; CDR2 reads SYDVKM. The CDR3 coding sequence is TGTGCCAGCAGTTTTTGGGGGGTCTCCTACGAGCAGTACTTC. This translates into CASSFWGVSYEQYF.

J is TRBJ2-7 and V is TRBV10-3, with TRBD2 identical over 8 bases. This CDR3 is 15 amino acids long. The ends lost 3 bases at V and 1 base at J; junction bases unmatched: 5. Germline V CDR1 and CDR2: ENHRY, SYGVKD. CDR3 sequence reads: CAISDSAGGSYEQYF. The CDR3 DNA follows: TGTGCCATCAGTGATTCGGCGGGAGGATCCTACGAGCAGTACTTC.

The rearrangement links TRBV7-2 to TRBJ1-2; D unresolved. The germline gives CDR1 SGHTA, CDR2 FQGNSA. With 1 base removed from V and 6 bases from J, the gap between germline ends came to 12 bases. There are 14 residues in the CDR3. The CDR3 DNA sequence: TGTGCCAGCAGCTTAGAGATGGAGGGCGATGGCTACACCTTC. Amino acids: CASSLEMEGDGYTF.

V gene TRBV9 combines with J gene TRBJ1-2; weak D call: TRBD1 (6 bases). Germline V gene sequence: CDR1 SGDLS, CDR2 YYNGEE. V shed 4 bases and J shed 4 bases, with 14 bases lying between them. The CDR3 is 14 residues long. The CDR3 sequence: CASSPRTDTYGYTF. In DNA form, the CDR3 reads TGTGCCAGCAGCCCCCGGACAGATACCTATGGCTACACCTTC.

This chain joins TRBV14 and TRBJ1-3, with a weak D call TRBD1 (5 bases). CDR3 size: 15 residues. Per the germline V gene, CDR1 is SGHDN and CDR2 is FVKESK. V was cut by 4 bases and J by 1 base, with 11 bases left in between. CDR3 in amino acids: CASSPWTNSGNTIYF. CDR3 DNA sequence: TGTGCCAGCAGCCCCTGGACAAATTCTGGAAACACCATATATTTT. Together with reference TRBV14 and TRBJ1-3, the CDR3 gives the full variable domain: EAGVTQFPSHSVIEKGQTVTLRCDPISGHDNLYWYRRVMGKEIKFLLHFVKESKQDESGMPNNRFLAERTGGTYSTLKVQPAELEDSGVYFCASSPWTNSGNTIYFGEGSWLTVV.

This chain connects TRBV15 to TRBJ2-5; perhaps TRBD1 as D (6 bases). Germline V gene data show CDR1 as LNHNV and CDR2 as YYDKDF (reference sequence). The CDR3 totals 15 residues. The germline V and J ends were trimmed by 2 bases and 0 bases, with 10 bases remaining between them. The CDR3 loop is CATSRFGQNQETQYF. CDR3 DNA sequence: TGTGCCACCAGCAGATTCGGACAGAACCAAGAGACCCAGTACTTC.

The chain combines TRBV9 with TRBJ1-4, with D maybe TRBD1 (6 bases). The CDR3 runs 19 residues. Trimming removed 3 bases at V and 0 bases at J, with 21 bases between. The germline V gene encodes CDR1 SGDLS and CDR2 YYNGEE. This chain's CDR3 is CASSGHQSQGSATNEKLFF. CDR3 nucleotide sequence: TGTGCCAGCAGCGGTCATCAGTCACAGGGATCGGCAACTAATGAAAAACTGTTTTTT.

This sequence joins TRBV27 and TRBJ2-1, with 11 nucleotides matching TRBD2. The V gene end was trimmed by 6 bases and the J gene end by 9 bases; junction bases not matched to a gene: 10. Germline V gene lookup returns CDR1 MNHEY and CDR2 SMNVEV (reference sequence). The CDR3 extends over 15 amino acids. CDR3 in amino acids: CASRGLAGGGSEQFF. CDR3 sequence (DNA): TGTGCCAGCAGGGGATTAGCGGGAGGGGGGTCTGAGCAGTTCTTC.

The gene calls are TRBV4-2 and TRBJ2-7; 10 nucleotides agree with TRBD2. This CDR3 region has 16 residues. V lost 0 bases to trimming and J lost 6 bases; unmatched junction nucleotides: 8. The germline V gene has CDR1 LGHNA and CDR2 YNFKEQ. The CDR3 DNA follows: TGTGCCAGCAGCCAAGAGGCTAGCGGGAGTCTCTCCGAGCAGTACTTC. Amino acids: CASSQEASGSLSEQYF.

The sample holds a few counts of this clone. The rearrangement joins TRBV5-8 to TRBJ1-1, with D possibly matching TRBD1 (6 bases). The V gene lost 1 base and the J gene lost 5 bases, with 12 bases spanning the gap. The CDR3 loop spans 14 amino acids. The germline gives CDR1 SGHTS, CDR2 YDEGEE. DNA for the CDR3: TGTGCCAGCAGCTTGTATTCTCAGGGGACTGAAGCTTTCTTT. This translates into CASSLYSQGTEAFF. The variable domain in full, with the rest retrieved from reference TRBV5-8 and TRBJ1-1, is EAGVTQSPTHLIKTRGQQATLRCSPISGHTSVYWYQQALGLGLQFLLWYDEGEERNRGNFPPRFSGRQFPNYSSELNVNALELEDSALYLCASSLYSQGTEAFFGQGTRLTVV.

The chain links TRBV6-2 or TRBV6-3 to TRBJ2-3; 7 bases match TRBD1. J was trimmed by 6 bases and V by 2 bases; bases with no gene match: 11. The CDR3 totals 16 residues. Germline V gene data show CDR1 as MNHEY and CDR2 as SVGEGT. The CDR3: CASSYRVTGIYDTQYF. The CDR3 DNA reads TGTGCCAGCAGTTACAGGGTGACAGGGATTTACGATACGCAGTATTTT.

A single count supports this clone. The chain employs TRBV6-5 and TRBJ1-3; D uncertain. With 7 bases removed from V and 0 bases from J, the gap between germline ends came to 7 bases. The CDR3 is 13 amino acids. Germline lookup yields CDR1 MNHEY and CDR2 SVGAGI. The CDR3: CASNSGSGNTIYF. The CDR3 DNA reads TGTGCCAGCAATTCGGGCTCTGGAAACACCATATATTTT.

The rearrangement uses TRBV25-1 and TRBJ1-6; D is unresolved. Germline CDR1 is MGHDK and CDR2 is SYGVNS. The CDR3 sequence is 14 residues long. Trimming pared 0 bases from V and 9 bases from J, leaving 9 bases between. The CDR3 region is CASSEYRYGSPLHF. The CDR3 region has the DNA TGTGCCAGCAGTGAATACCGGTATGGTTCACCCCTCCACTTT.

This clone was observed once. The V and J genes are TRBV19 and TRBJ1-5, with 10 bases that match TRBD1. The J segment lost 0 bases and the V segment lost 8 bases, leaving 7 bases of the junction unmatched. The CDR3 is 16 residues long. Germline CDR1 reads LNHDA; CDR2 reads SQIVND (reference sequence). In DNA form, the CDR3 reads TGTGCCAGTTCTGGGACAGGGGTCCATAGCAATCAGCCCCAGCATTTT. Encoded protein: CASSGTGVHSNQPQHF.

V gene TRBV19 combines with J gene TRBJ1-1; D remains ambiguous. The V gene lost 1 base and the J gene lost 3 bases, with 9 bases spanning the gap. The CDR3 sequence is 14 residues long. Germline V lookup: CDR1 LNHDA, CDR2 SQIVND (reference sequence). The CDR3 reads CASSIGRADTEAFF. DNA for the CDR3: TGTGCCAGTAGTATAGGGCGTGCGGACACTGAAGCTTTCTTT.

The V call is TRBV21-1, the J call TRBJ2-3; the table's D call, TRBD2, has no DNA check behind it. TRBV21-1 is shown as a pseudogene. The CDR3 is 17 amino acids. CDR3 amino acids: CASSPGLAGEGTDTQYF. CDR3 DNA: TGTGCCAGCAGCCCGGGACTAGCGGGAGAAGGTACAGATACGCAGTATTTT.

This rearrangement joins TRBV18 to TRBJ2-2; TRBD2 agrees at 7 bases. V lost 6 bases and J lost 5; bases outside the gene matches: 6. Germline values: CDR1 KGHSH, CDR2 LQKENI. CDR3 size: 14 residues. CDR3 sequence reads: CASSPLSGTGELFF. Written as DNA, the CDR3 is TGTGCCAGCTCCCCCCTTAGCGGGACCGGGGAGCTGTTTTTT. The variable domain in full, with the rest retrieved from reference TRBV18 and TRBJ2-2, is NAGVMQNPRHLVRRRGQEARLRCSPMKGHSHVYWYRQLPEEGLKFMVYLQKENIIDESGMPKERFSAEFPKEGPSILRIQQVVRGDSAAYFCASSPLSGTGELFFGEGSRLTVL.

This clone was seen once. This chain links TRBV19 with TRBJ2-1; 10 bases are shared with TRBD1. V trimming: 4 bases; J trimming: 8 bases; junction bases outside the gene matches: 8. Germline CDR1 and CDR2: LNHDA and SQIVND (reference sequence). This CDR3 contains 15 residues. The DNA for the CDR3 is TGTGCCAGTAGTACGGGACAGGGGCCTCGGTATGAGCAGTTCTTC. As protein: CASSTGQGPRYEQFF.

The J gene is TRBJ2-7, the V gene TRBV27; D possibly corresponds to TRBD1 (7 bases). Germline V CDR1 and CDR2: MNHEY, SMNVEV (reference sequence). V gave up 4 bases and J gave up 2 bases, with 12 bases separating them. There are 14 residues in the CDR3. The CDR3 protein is CASSSRGAAYEQYF. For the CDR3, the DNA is TGTGCCAGCAGTTCCAGGGGGGCGGCCTACGAGCAGTACTTC.

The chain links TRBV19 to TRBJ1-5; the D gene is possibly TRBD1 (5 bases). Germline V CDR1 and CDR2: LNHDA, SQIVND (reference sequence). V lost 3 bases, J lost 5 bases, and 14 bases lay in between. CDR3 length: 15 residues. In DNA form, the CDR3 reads TGTGCCAGTAGTATTAATGGGGGGGGAGATCAGCCCCAGCATTTT. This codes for CASSINGGGDQPQHF.